The 19 T cell receptor beta chains presented below share a single source sample, sequenced in a study of shared clonotypes between healthy human individuals. The assay was immunoSEQ multiplex PCR, and TCRdb's table has in-frame clones only and misses some. The data show about 600,000 clones, about 96% seen once. Sequenced input: naive CD4+ T cells sorted from blood. Subset described: CD45RA+ positively selected. These receptors were taken from a woman under 40 in good health.

The chain carries TRBV20-1 and TRBJ2-3; D is unclear. CDR1 is DFQATT, CDR2 SNEGSKA, per germline (reference sequence). The length of the CDR3 is 11 residues. Trimming cost V 3 bases and J 6 bases, with 7 bases left between them. This chain's CDR3 is CSASGRDTQYF. The CDR3 bases are TGCAGTGCTAGCGGGCGGGATACGCAGTATTTT.

The chain employs TRBV19 and TRBJ1-1; the match to TRBD1 covers 8 bases. This CDR3 is 16 amino acids long. Losses at the gene ends were 7 bases for V and 1 base for J; bases not matched to a gene: 11. Germline V gene data show CDR1 as LNHDA and CDR2 as SQIVND (reference sequence). CDR3 residues: CASILSTGAPNTEAFF. The CDR3 DNA reads as TGTGCCAGTATTCTCTCGACAGGGGCGCCGAACACTGAAGCTTTCTTT.

The DNA of the CDR3 is TGTGCCAGATCTCAGGGATCCCTCACTAATGAAAAACTGTTTTTT. This encodes CARSQGSLTNEKLFF. This rearrangement joins TRBV2 to TRBJ1-4; weak D call: TRBD1 (5 bases). Germline-derived CDR1 and CDR2 are SNHLY and FYNNEI. V was pared by 9 bases and J by 2 bases, with 16 bases between. CDR3 length equals 15 residues.

The genes are TRBV29-1 and TRBJ1-1; 12 bases fit TRBD1. V gave up 5 bases and J gave up 2 bases; unmatched junction bases: 6. Germline V gene sequence: CDR1 SQVTM, CDR2 ANQGSEA. The CDR3 extends over 15 amino acids. CDR3 in amino acids: CSVRGTGGKNTEAFF. The CDR3 nucleotides read TGCAGCGTTCGAGGGACAGGGGGCAAAAACACTGAAGCTTTCTTT.

CDR3 region: CASSKGSQGYGYTF. The CDR3 DNA follows: TGTGCCAGCAGTAAGGGCAGTCAGGGCTATGGCTACACCTTC. V is TRBV6-5 and J is TRBJ1-2, with a weak D call TRBD1 (5 bases). The CDR3 has 14 residues. V lost 5 bases and J 4 bases, leaving 14 bases between the germline ends. Germline CDR1 and CDR2: MNHEY and SVGAGI.

This chain connects TRBV6-1 to TRBJ2-2; D is uncertain. CDR1 and CDR2 (germline): MNHNS, SASEGT. Trimming stripped 10 bases from V and 5 bases from J, with 8 bases between. CDR3 size: 11 residues. In nucleotides, the CDR3 is TGTGCCACAGACCGGACCGGGGAGCTGTTTTTT. This translates into CATDRTGELFF.

In DNA, the CDR3 is TGTGTCGCGGGAGGCGGGAGAGACTCCTACGAGCAGTACTTC. The encoded protein is CVAGGGRDSYEQYF. The genes are TRBV6-5 and TRBJ2-7; 8 nucleotides match TRBD2. Germline CDR1 reads MNHEY; CDR2 reads SVGAGI. This CDR3 has 14 amino acids.

The V gene is TRBV27, the J gene TRBJ2-2; D gene uncertain. The CDR3 extends over 14 amino acids. CDR1 and CDR2 from the germline V gene are MNHEY and SMNVEV (reference sequence). V gave up 3 bases and J gave up 0 bases, with 5 bases separating them. The CDR3, as DNA: TGTGCCAGCAGTTTGGTGACGAACACCGGGGAGCTGTTTTTT. It codes for CASSLVTNTGELFF.

The genes are TRBV7-2 and TRBJ1-2; no clear D. Trimming shortened V by 5 bases and J by 0 bases, and 10 bases separated the two germline ends. Germline V lookup: CDR1 SGHTA, CDR2 FQGNSA. The CDR3 loop spans 14 amino acids. The CDR3 DNA reads as TGTGCCAGCAGCAGAGGGTGGGCTAACTATGGCTACACCTTC. It translates to CASSRGWANYGYTF.

V gene TRBV11-3 combines with J gene TRBJ2-1; D call uncertain. Trimming left V 5 bases short and J 5 bases short, with 7 bases between. CDR3 length equals 12 residues. Germline V gene data show CDR1 as SGHNT and CDR2 as YENEEA. The CDR3 DNA follows: TGTGCCAGCAGCACCAGGAACAATGAGCAGTTCTTC. Residues: CASSTRNNEQFF.

The V gene is TRBV9, the J gene TRBJ2-1; the match to TRBD2 covers 9 bases. The CDR3 covers 16 residues. The V gene end was trimmed by 0 bases and the J gene end by 9 bases; junction bases not matched to a gene: 10. Looked up from germline, CDR1 is SGDLS and CDR2 is YYNGEE. CDR3 sequence reads: CASSVGGLAGSGEQFF. For the CDR3, the DNA is TGTGCCAGCAGCGTAGGGGGACTAGCAGGCTCGGGTGAGCAGTTCTTC.

The rearrangement uses TRBV28 and TRBJ2-4, with D perhaps TRBD1 or TRBD2 (5 bases each). Germline V lookup: CDR1 MDHEN, CDR2 SYDVKM. The V end was cut by 4 bases, the J end by 1 base, with 11 bases between. CDR3 length: 15 residues. CDR3 region: CASSSPGLAKNIQYF. For the CDR3, the DNA is TGTGCCAGCAGTTCTCCGGGGCTCGCCAAAAACATTCAGTACTTC.

The chain combines TRBV7-3 with TRBJ2-1; D possibly corresponds to TRBD2 (5 bases). Germline V gene data show CDR1 as SGHTA and CDR2 as FQGTGA. V was shortened by 0 bases and J by 2 bases, with 8 bases between the two germline ends. The CDR3 is 15 amino acids. DNA of the CDR3: TGTGCCAGCAGCTTAACCGGGGATGCCTACAATGAGCAGTTCTTC. Amino acid sequence: CASSLTGDAYNEQFF.

The chain recombines TRBV11-2 with TRBJ2-2, with 12 nucleotides matching TRBD2. The CDR3 is made up of 17 amino acids. The V gene end was trimmed by 2 bases and the J gene end by 5 bases; junction bases not matched to a gene: 6. Germline V gene sequence: CDR1 SGHAT, CDR2 FQNNGV. The CDR3 DNA reads as TGTGCCAGCAGCTTACTAGCGGGAGGGGCGGATACCGGGGAGCTGTTTTTT. Its translation: CASSLLAGGADTGELFF. The variable domain in full, completed from reference TRBV11-2 and TRBJ2-2, reads EAGVAQSPRYKIIEKRQSVAFWCNPISGHATLYWYQQILGQGPKLLIQFQNNGVVDDSQLPKDRFSAERLKGVDSTLKIQPAKLEDSAVYLCASSLLAGGADTGELFFGEGSRLTVL.

This chain connects TRBV30 to TRBJ2-1; D not certain. CDR1 and CDR2 (germline): GTSNPN, SVGIG (reference sequence). The germline V and J ends were trimmed by 1 base and 3 bases, with 7 bases remaining between them. This CDR3 comprises 13 residues. The CDR3 DNA follows: TGTGCCTGGAGTGGGCAGGACTACAATGAGCAGTTCTTC. It is translated as CAWSGQDYNEQFF.

This chain connects TRBV28 to TRBJ1-2; 7 nucleotides agree with TRBD1. With 8 bases clipped from V and 7 bases from J, the junction kept 16 bases outside the gene matches. The CDR3 spans 15 residues. Germline V gives CDR1 MDHEN, CDR2 SYDVKM. CDR3 loop: CASGLLTTGVGGYTF. The CDR3 bases are TGTGCCAGCGGGCTTTTAACCACAGGGGTAGGTGGCTACACCTTC.

The CDR3 DNA sequence: TGTGCCAGCAGTCCGGACAGGGTTACCTACAATGAGCAGTTCTTC. As protein: CASSPDRVTYNEQFF. V is TRBV28 and J is TRBJ2-1; 8 bases are a match to TRBD1. The CDR3 spans 15 residues. J gave up 2 bases and V 5 bases, and 5 bases lay outside the gene matches. Germline CDR1 and CDR2: MDHEN and SYDVKM. The full variable domain, in which reference TRBV28 and TRBJ2-1 provide the parts outside the CDR3, is DVKVTQSSRYLVKRTGEKVFLECVQDMDHENMFWYRQDPGLGLRLIYFSYDVKMKEKGDIPEGYSVSREKKERFSLILESASTNQTSMYLCASSPDRVTYNEQFFGPGTRLTVL.

V gene TRBV10-1 combines with J gene TRBJ2-3; the D is unclear. Germline values: CDR1 WNHNN, CDR2 SYGVQD (reference sequence). Trimming removed 0 bases at V and 0 bases at J, with 16 bases between. The CDR3 loop spans 18 amino acids. The CDR3 region has the DNA TGCGCCAGCAGTGAGTCGAACTTCCTCCGTTCGAGCACAGATACGCAGTATTTT. Translated, it gives CASSESNFLRSSTDTQYF.

The chain employs TRBV7-3 and TRBJ2-3; TRBD2 agrees at 9 bases. CDR1 is SGHTA, CDR2 FQGTGA, per germline. The CDR3 is 16 residues long. Trimming removed 5 bases from V and 4 bases from J; junction bases left unmatched: 10. The chain's CDR3 is CASSEGSGRSSDTQYF. The CDR3 DNA sequence: TGTGCCAGCAGCGAGGGTAGCGGGAGATCGTCAGATACGCAGTATTTT.